Listed below are T cell receptor beta chains from one sample, sequenced in a study of siplizumab effects on memory and regulatory T cells. Data came from immunoSEQ multiplex PCR; TCRdb stores just in-frame clones and leaves some out. The sample lists 100,000 or so clones; around 94% were seen once. Sequences were obtained from non-Treg CD4+ T cells sorted from blood. The receptors originated from a human donor in good health. Both conserved end residues are part of each CDR3. D genes are given only for firm matches. Some rows mark clone size as missing; the rest say once, few, many or name a class of expanded clone.

D,size,J,V,CDR3,DNA
-,-,TRBJ1-2,TRBV29-1,CSVRAGTGYGYTF,TGCAGCGTTCGGGCTGGGACGGGTTATGGCTACACCTTC
TRBD1,-,TRBJ2-5,TRBV7-6,CASSGRQGLEQETQYF,TGTGCCAGCAGCGGACGACAGGGATTAGAACAAGAGACCCAGTACTTC
-,-,TRBJ2-1,TRBV19,CASSTGPPIDEQFF,TGTGCCAGTAGTACAGGCCCCCCCATCGATGAGCAGTTCTTC
-,-,TRBJ2-7,TRBV30,CAWSVTKNRNYEQYF,TGTGCCTGGAGTGTGACCAAGAACAGGAATTACGAGCAGTACTTC
TRBD1,few,TRBJ2-2,TRBV2,CAHRGSRANTGELFF,TGTGCCCACAGGGGTAGCAGGGCGAACACCGGGGAGCTGTTTTTT
TRBD1,-,TRBJ2-7,TRBV28,CVSRDRGNKQYF,TGTGTTAGTCGGGACAGGGGAAACAAGCAGTACTTC
-,-,TRBJ2-1,TRBV12-5,CALARDTSIHEQFF,TGTGCTCTAGCCCGGGACACTAGTATACATGAGCAGTTCTTC
TRBD1,-,TRBJ1-5,TRBV2,CASSEDGGQGKQPQHF,TGTGCCAGCAGTGAAGATGGAGGACAGGGAAAGCAGCCCCAGCATTTT
-,-,TRBJ1-4,TRBV29-1,CSVAPGLAANEKLFF,TGCAGCGTTGCCCCCGGTCTGGCGGCCAATGAAAAACTGTTTTTT
TRBD1,-,TRBJ1-6,TRBV2,CASSGQGQRNSPLHF,TGTGCCAGCAGTGGACAGGGGCAACGAAATTCACCCCTCCACTTT
TRBD2,-,TRBJ2-3,TRBV10-3,CATSGRDTDTQYF,TGTGCCACCAGCGGGAGGGACACAGATACGCAGTATTTT
-,few,TRBJ2-7,TRBV7-2,CASSPDRSTIYEQYF,TGTGCCAGCAGCCCCGACAGATCCACAATTTACGAGCAGTACTTC
TRBD2,-,TRBJ2-3,TRBV9,CASSGNSGSTDTQYF,TGTGCCAGCAGCGGAAATAGCGGGAGTACAGATACGCAGTATTTT
-,-,TRBJ2-4,TRBV11-3,CASSSAYGIQYF,TGTGCCAGCAGCTCCGCATACGGCATTCAGTACTTC
-,-,TRBJ1-5,TRBV10-3,CAISDRSLDNQPQHF,TGTGCCATCAGTGATCGAAGTCTCGACAATCAGCCCCAGCATTTT
-,-,TRBJ2-7,TRBV19,CASSPRQAYYEQYF,TGTGCCAGTAGTCCGAGACAGGCATACTACGAGCAGTACTTC
TRBD2,-,TRBJ2-1,TRBV7-9,CASSYGLAENEQFF,TGTGCCAGCAGCTACGGACTAGCGGAGAATGAGCAGTTCTTC
TRBD1,-,TRBJ2-7,TRBV19,CASSQQGVSYEQYF,TGTGCCAGTAGTCAACAGGGGGTTTCCTACGAGCAGTACTTC
TRBD1,-,TRBJ2-6,TRBV4-1,CASSQEGQGVNSGANVLTF,TGCGCCAGCAGCCAAGAAGGACAGGGGGTCAACTCTGGGGCCAACGTCCTGACTTTC
-,-,TRBJ1-6,TRBV2,CASKIRGGTNSPLHF,TGTGCCAGCAAAATAAGGGGTGGGACTAATTCACCCCTCCACTTT
-,-,TRBJ2-1,TRBV5-1,CASSLRLEQFF,TGCGCCAGCAGCTTGCGACTTGAGCAGTTCTTC
-,-,TRBJ2-3,TRBV15,CATVEWDVSTDTQYF,TGTGCCACCGTCGAATGGGACGTAAGCACAGATACGCAGTATTTT
-,-,TRBJ2-1,TRBV19,CASSVKARGPYNEQFF,TGTGCTTCTAGCGTTAAGGCCCGGGGGCCGTACAATGAGCAGTTCTTC
-,-,TRBJ2-2,TRBV2,CASNIRGTGELFF,TGTGCCAGCAATATCAGAGGAACCGGGGAGCTGTTTTTT